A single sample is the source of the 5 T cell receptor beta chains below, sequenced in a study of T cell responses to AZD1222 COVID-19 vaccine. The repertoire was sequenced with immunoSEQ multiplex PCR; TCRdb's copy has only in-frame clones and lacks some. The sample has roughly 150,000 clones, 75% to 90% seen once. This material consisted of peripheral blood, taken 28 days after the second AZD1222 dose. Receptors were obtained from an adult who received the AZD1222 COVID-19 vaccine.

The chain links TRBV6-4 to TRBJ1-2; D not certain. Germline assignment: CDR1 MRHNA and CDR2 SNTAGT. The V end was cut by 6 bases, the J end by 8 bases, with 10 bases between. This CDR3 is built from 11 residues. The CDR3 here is CASRYNEGYTF. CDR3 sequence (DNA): TGTGCCAGCAGATATAATGAGGGCTACACCTTC.

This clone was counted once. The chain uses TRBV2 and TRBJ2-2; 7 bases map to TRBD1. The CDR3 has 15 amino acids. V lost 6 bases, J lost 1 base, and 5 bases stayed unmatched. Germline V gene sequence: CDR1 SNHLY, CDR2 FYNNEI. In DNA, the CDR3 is TGTGCCAGCAGGGAGGACAGGAAGAACACCGGGGAGCTGTTTTTT. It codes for CASREDRKNTGELFF.

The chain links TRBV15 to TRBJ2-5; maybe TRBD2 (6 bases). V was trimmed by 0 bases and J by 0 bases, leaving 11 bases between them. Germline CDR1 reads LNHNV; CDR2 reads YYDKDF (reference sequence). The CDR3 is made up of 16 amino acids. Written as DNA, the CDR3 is TGTGCCACCAGCAGAGATTCCCGGGAGTACCAAGAGACCCAGTACTTC. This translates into CATSRDSREYQETQYF.

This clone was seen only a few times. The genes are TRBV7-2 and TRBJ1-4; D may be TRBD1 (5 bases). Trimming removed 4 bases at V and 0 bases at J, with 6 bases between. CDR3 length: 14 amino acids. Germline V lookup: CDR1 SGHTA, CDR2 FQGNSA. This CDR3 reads CASSSRATNEKLFF. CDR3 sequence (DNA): TGTGCCAGCAGCTCCAGGGCAACTAATGAAAAACTGTTTTTT.

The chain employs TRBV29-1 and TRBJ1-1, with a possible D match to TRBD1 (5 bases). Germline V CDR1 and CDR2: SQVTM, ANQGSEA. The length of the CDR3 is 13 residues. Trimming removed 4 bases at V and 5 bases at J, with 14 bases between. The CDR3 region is CSVVPMQGTEAFF. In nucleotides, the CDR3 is TGCAGCGTTGTCCCCATGCAGGGTACTGAAGCTTTCTTT.